What follows is one TCR beta chain and its context. The sample holds other DNA sequences that translate to the same CDR3. Generated by immunoSEQ multiplex PCR, the TCRdb table keeps only in-frame clones and is missing some. This repertoire shows roughly 70,000 clones, 75% to 85% found once; its top ten account for 0.45% to 0.65%. The data derive from a study of T cell clones after liver transplantation. CDR3 length equals 14 residues. The V gene's germline CDR1 is MNHEY and CDR2 SMNVEV (reference sequence). Trimming shortened V by 3 bases and J by 0 bases, and 8 bases separated the two germline ends. The V gene is TRBV27, the J gene TRBJ1-1, with D possibly being TRBD1 (5 bases). This sample comprised CD4+ T cells from blood, obtained before liver transplant. This clonotype was obtained from a human donor who received a liver transplant. Written as DNA, the CDR3 is TGTGCCAGCAGTTTGGGACCTTTGAACACTGAAGCTTTCTTT. Its translation: CASSLGPLNTEAFF.